The T cell receptor (beta chain) described here comes from a study of T cell responses to AZD1222 COVID-19 vaccine. On the study more broadly: Second-dose timings of about 4 or about 12 weeks were pooled. Study-wide points: Seropositivity was recorded at baseline in only 6 or 7 AZD1222 recipients. Donors were chiefly white British, with a greater number of females, and clonal diversity was perhaps underestimated.

In germline, CDR1 is LNHNV, CDR2 YYDKDF (reference sequence). The CDR3 is 14 amino acids. Trimming cost V 5 bases and J 4 bases, with 13 bases left between them. Repertoires were generated with immunoSEQ multiplex PCR, while TCRdb's copy carries only in-frame clones and drops some. The table has about 140,000 clones, about 93% seen once. Comment on this clone: Its antigen is as yet unknown.

The origin of this receptor is an adult in good health. The sequenced sample was peripheral blood, obtained on day 0 of AZD1222 vaccination. The V call is TRBV15, the J call TRBJ2-3; TRBD1 is a possible D gene (5 bases). The CDR3 DNA is TGTGCCACCAGCGGCTCGATGGGGCCAGATACGCAGTATTTT. Translated: CATSGSMGPDTQYF.